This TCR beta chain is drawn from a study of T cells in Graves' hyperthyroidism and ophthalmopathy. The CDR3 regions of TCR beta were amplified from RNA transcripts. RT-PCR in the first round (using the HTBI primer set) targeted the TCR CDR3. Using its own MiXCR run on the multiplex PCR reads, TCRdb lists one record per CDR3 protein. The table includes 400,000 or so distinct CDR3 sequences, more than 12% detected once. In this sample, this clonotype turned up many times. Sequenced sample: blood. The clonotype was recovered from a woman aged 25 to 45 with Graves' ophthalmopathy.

CDR3 in DNA: TGTGCCAGCAGACTGCAAGGGCGAAAAGCTTTCTTT. Translated: CASRLQGRKAFF. The gene calls are TRBV28 and TRBJ1-1, with no clear D. The CDR3 has 12 amino acids. V was clipped by 6 bases and J by 9 bases, with 14 bases between them. Germline CDR1 is MDHEN and CDR2 is SYDVKM.